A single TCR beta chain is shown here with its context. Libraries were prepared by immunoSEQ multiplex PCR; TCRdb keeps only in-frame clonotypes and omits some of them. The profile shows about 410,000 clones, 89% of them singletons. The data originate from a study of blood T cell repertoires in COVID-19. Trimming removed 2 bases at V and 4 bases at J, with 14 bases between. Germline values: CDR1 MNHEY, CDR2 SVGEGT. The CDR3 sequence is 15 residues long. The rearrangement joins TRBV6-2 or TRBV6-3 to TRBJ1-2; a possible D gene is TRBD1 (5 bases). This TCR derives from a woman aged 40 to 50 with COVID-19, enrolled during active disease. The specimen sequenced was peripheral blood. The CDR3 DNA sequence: TGTGCCAGCAGTTACGGGGGGACGTCCGCCTATGGCTACACCTTC. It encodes CASSYGGTSAYGYTF.